A selection of T cell receptor beta chains follows, all from one sample in a study of neurological immune-mediated disorders. MiXCR, applied by TCRdb to the 5' RACE reads, yields one record per CDR3 protein. This table holds around 90,000 distinct CDR3 sequences, roughly 13% found once. The sequenced sample was PBMCs. The source is a female donor with HTLV-1-associated myelopathy (HAM/TSP). Each CDR3 is given with its conserved first and last residue. D genes are given only for firm matches. Only some rows state a clone size, as once, few, many or a class for expanded clones.

D gene	J gene	V gene	clone size	CDR3 protein	CDR3 DNA
NA	TRBJ2-1	TRBV5-6	many	CASSLWMHNEQFF	TGTGCCAGCAGCCTGTGGATGCACAATGAGCAGTTCTTC
TRBD2	TRBJ2-3	TRBV5-1	many	CASSPGLAYTDTQYF	TGCGCCAGCAGCCCCGGACTAGCATACACAGATACGCAGTATTTT
TRBD1	TRBJ2-2	TRBV5-1	many	CASSLLAGGTGELFF	TGCGCCAGCAGCTTGTTGGCAGGGGGCACCGGGGAGCTGTTTTTT
NA	TRBJ1-1	TRBV7-3	many	CASSSGTPREAFF	TGTGCCAGCAGCTCCGGGACTCCCCGTGAAGCTTTCTTT
NA	TRBJ2-3	TRBV11-2	many	CASSFFSGLTDTQYF	TGTGCCAGCAGCTTTTTCTCGGGGTTGACAGATACGCAGTATTTT
NA	TRBJ2-2	TRBV28	many	CASSSGGVTGELFF	TGTGCCAGCAGCTCCGGCGGGGTCACCGGGGAGCTGTTTTTT
NA	TRBJ1-1	TRBV12-3/TRBV12-4	many	CASSPGPGPPPNTEAFF	TGTGCCAGCAGCCCCGGGCCTGGGCCACCCCCCAACACTGAAGCTTTCTTT
NA	TRBJ2-4	TRBV7-2	many	CASSAKGVPLLAKNIQYF	TGTGCCAGCAGCGCCAAGGGGGTTCCTCTCCTAGCCAAAAACATTCAGTACTTC
TRBD1	TRBJ2-7	TRBV20-1	many	CSARGAGQGTREQYF	TGCAGTGCTAGAGGGGCGGGACAGGGGACGAGGGAGCAGTACTTC
NA	TRBJ2-1	TRBV18	NA	CASSQTMGNEQFF	TGTGCCAGCTCACAGACAATGGGGAATGAGCAGTTCTTC
NA	TRBJ2-4	TRBV6-1	few	CASSEWNIQYF	TGTGCCAGCAGTGAATGGAACATTCAGTACTTC
NA	TRBJ2-1	TRBV10-3	many	CAISESSVGDPEQFF	TGTGCCATCAGTGAGTCTAGTGTCGGGGACCCCGAGCAGTTCTTC
NA	TRBJ1-2	TRBV5-1	many	CASREDSSNYGYTF	TGCGCCAGCAGGGAGGACAGTTCGAACTATGGCTACACCTTC
TRBD1	TRBJ2-5	TRBV30	many	CAWSLARGLETQYF	TGTGCCTGGAGTCTCGCCAGGGGGCTTGAGACCCAGTACTTC
NA	TRBJ1-2	TRBV10-3	many	CAITRGSTSLSGYTF	TGTGCCATCACCAGGGGCTCTACGTCGTTGAGTGGCTACACCTTC
NA	TRBJ2-1	TRBV14	NA	CASSQVRAGNNEQFF	TGTGCCAGCAGCCAAGTTCGGGCGGGGAACAATGAGCAGTTCTTC
NA	TRBJ2-1	TRBV12-3/TRBV12-4	NA	CASSLNGRSEQFF	TGTGCCAGCAGTTTGAATGGGCGAAGTGAGCAGTTCTTC
NA	TRBJ2-2	TRBV20-1	many	CSARDVRRTNTGELFF	TGCAGTGCTAGAGATGTGAGGCGGACGAACACCGGGGAGCTGTTTTTT
TRBD1	TRBJ1-1	TRBV7-9	many	CASSPGQGYNTEAFF	TGTGCCAGCAGCCCGGGACAGGGATACAACACTGAAGCTTTCTTT
NA	TRBJ2-3	TRBV11-2	NA	CASSLWSGDTQYF	TGTGCCAGCAGCTTATGGTCGGGGGATACGCAGTATTTT
NA	TRBJ1-1	TRBV5-1	many	CASSLVGQNTEAFF	TGCGCCAGCAGCTTGGTGGGACAAAACACTGAAGCTTTCTTT
NA	TRBJ2-2	TRBV4-1	few	CASSRGGVSTGELFF	TGCGCCAGCAGCCGAGGCGGGGTGTCGACCGGGGAGCTGTTTTTT
NA	TRBJ2-5	TRBV20-1	many	CSASKKETQYF	TGCAGTGCGAGCAAGAAAGAGACCCAGTACTTC
NA	TRBJ2-1	TRBV6-5	few	CASSYSTGSSYNEQFF	TGTGCCAGCAGTTACTCCACAGGGAGCTCCTACAATGAGCAGTTCTTC